The 27 T cell receptor beta chains given below trace back to one sample, sequenced in a study of CD8+ T cells in alopecia areata. Noted treatment: oral pan-JAK inhibitor, 5-10 mg twice daily. In each case, RNA was isolated and then reverse transcribed into cDNA as the sequencing template. Sequenced by immunoSEQ multiplex PCR; TCRdb stores in-frame clones only, minus some. Among fewer than 100,000 clones, 70% to 85% were seen once, and the ten largest hold 17%. The sample here was CD8+ T cells sorted from blood, taken between weeks 43 and 45, from a patient treated with tofacitinib. The receptor set was obtained from a human donor with alopecia areata.

This clone was seen once. This CDR3 is CASSLGGRNSPLHF. CDR3 DNA: TGTGCCAGCAGCTTAGGGGGAAGAAATTCACCCCTCCACTTT. The chain carries TRBV11-2 and TRBJ1-6; D gene unclear. The germline V and J ends were trimmed by 1 base and 7 bases, with 8 bases remaining between them. CDR1 and CDR2 from the germline V gene are SGHAT and FQNNGV. The length of the CDR3 is 14 residues.

The CDR3 here is CASSLVGGLTDTQYF. CDR3 sequence (DNA): TGTGCCAGCAGCTTAGTCGGGGGCCTTACAGATACGCAGTATTTT. The V call is TRBV7-6, the J call TRBJ2-3; the D gene could be TRBD1 or TRBD2 (6 bases each). Germline CDR1 is SGHVS and CDR2 is FNYEAQ. Trimming pared 1 base from V and 3 bases from J, leaving 11 bases between. CDR3 length: 15 residues.

This clone was seen more than once but under ten times. V usage is TRBV29-1 and J usage is TRBJ2-1; no reliable D call. The CDR3 covers 12 residues. In germline, CDR1 is SQVTM, CDR2 ANQGSEA. V lost 7 bases, J lost 5 bases, and 12 bases lay in between. This chain's CDR3 is CSALIVDNEQFF. CDR3 nucleotide sequence: TGCAGCGCGTTGATAGTAGACAATGAGCAGTTCTTC.

DNA for the CDR3: TGCGCCAGCAGCCAAGATCTCGAGGAGGCTAGCACTGAAGCTTTCTTT. It codes for CASSQDLEEASTEAFF. The rearrangement joins TRBV4-3 to TRBJ1-1; D is undetermined. Germline loops: CDR1 LGHNA, CDR2 YSLEER. V lost 0 bases and J lost 4, with 15 bases in between. The CDR3 contains 16 residues.

V and J are TRBV2 and TRBJ2-7, with no clear D. V gave up 1 base and J gave up 6 bases, with 7 bases separating them. CDR1 and CDR2 (germline): SNHLY, FYNNEI. This CDR3 contains 12 residues. The CDR3 here is CASSEDGPEQYF. The CDR3 region has the DNA TGTGCCAGCAGTGAAGATGGGCCCGAGCAGTACTTC.

This chain links TRBV5-1 with TRBJ2-1, with TRBD2 as a possible D gene (7 bases). Trimming removed 2 bases from V and 2 bases from J, with 14 bases in between. CDR1 is SGHRS and CDR2 is YFSETQ in the germline V gene. The CDR3 loop spans 16 amino acids. The CDR3 region is CASSLHSGGTYNEQFF. The CDR3 DNA reads TGCGCCAGCAGCTTACACTCGGGGGGCACCTACAATGAGCAGTTCTTC.

The chain combines TRBV10-3 with TRBJ2-5; D gene ambiguous. Trimming shortened V by 2 bases and J by 2 bases, and 9 bases separated the two germline ends. The CDR3 is 14 residues long. Germline values: CDR1 ENHRY, CDR2 SYGVKD. The CDR3 nucleotides read TGTGCCATCAGTGAGAGACGGATTCAAGAGACCCAGTACTTC. As protein: CAISERRIQETQYF.

The chain uses TRBV11-2 and TRBJ2-1, with a tentative D call TRBD1 (8 bases). Germline V gene data show CDR1 as SGHAT and CDR2 as FQNNGV. The V and J ends lost 1 base and 8 bases respectively, with 18 bases between them. The CDR3 loop spans 16 amino acids. The CDR3 protein is CASSLGSGTGGDEQFF. In DNA, the CDR3 is TGTGCCAGCAGCTTAGGTTCAGGCACAGGGGGGGATGAGCAGTTCTTC.

The CDR3 DNA reads TGTGCCAGCAGCTTAGAAGGCAGGCCTTACAATGAGCAGTTCTTC. The encoded protein is CASSLEGRPYNEQFF. The chain links TRBV11-2 to TRBJ2-1; D unresolved. Germline V CDR1 and CDR2: SGHAT, FQNNGV. Trimming removed 0 bases from V and 4 bases from J, with 10 bases in between. The length of the CDR3 is 15 residues. The whole variable domain, remainder taken from reference TRBV11-2 and TRBJ2-1, is EAGVAQSPRYKIIEKRQSVAFWCNPISGHATLYWYQQILGQGPKLLIQFQNNGVVDDSQLPKDRFSAERLKGVDSTLKIQPAKLEDSAVYLCASSLEGRPYNEQFFGPGTRLTVL.

The gene calls are TRBV15 and TRBJ2-7, with 8 bases fitting TRBD1. Germline CDR1 and CDR2: LNHNV and YYDKDF (reference sequence). Trimming took 1 base from V and 2 from J; bases not matched to a gene: 7. There are 16 residues in the CDR3. The CDR3 spells CATSRAPQGAAYEQYF. The DNA of the CDR3 is TGTGCCACCAGCAGAGCCCCGCAGGGGGCTGCCTACGAGCAGTACTTC.

This chain connects TRBV2 to TRBJ1-5; unclear D gene. V was clipped by 6 bases and J by 1 base, with 7 bases between them. CDR3 length: 13 amino acids. Germline V gene lookup returns CDR1 SNHLY and CDR2 FYNNEI. The CDR3 DNA is TGTGCCAGCAGGAGGAAAAGCAATCAGCCCCAGCATTTT. It encodes CASRRKSNQPQHF.

Only a few counts were recorded for this clone. This chain connects TRBV2 to TRBJ2-7; TRBD1 aligns across 9 bases. CDR1 is SNHLY and CDR2 is FYNNEI in the germline V gene. V dropped 7 bases and J dropped 3; count of bases not matched to a gene: 7. This CDR3 is 14 amino acids long. The CDR3 region has the DNA TGTGCCAGCATCCCGGGACAGGGCCTCTACGAGCAGTACTTC. Its translation is CASIPGQGLYEQYF.

The chain has TRBV11-2 and TRBJ2-7, with D unresolved. The germline gives CDR1 SGHAT, CDR2 FQNNGV. The CDR3 is made up of 12 amino acids. The V end lost 1 base, the J end lost 6 bases, and 7 bases lay between the germline ends. The CDR3 DNA sequence: TGTGCCAGCAGCTTAGGAAGCCCCGAGCAGTACTTC. As protein: CASSLGSPEQYF.

J is TRBJ2-7 and V is TRBV6-5; weak D call: TRBD2 (7 bases). CDR1 and CDR2 from the germline V gene are MNHEY and SVGAGI. The CDR3 consists of 16 residues. V shed 2 bases and J shed 1 base, with 15 bases lying between them. This CDR3 reads CASSYAGEGGSYEQYF. The CDR3, as DNA: TGTGCCAGCAGTTACGCTGGGGAGGGGGGTTCCTACGAGCAGTACTTC.

This chain uses TRBV19 with TRBJ1-5; TRBD1 is a possible D gene (6 bases). This CDR3 has 16 amino acids. The V gene's germline CDR1 is LNHDA and CDR2 SQIVND (reference sequence). Trimming cost V 3 bases and J 3 bases, with 15 bases left between them. CDR3 protein: CASSITGDRFNQPQHF. Here the CDR3 DNA reads TGTGCCAGTAGTATTACGGGAGACAGGTTCAATCAGCCCCAGCATTTT.

This clone was seen more than once but under ten times. V gene TRBV2 combines with J gene TRBJ2-7; perhaps TRBD1 as D (5 bases). In germline, CDR1 is SNHLY, CDR2 FYNNEI. The ends were cut back, 10 bases at V and 1 base at J, with 11 bases in the middle. The CDR3 has 12 residues. The CDR3, as DNA: TGTGCCATCCGACAGTCATCCTACGAGCAGTACTTC. Translated: CAIRQSSYEQYF.

In regard to this clone: Additional DNA sequences in this sample encode the identical CDR3. J is TRBJ2-1 and V is TRBV7-8; D perhaps matches TRBD1 (6 bases). The length of the CDR3 is 11 residues. Germline CDR1 is SGHVS and CDR2 is FQNEAQ. Between the trimmed V and J ends, which lost 8 bases and 9 bases, there was a span of 11 bases. Here the CDR3 DNA reads TGTGCCAGCTCTCCGGACAGTGAGCAGTTCTTC. Translated: CASSPDSEQFF.

This clone was observed a handful of times. The V call is TRBV7-9, the J call TRBJ2-1; D might be TRBD1 (6 bases). The ends were cut back, 5 bases at V and 1 base at J, with 12 bases in the middle. The germline V gene encodes CDR1 SEHNR and CDR2 FQNEAQ (reference sequence). The CDR3 consists of 15 residues. The CDR3 region has the DNA TGTGCCAGCAGCCCCGCCCAGGGGTCCTACAATGAGCAGTTCTTC. Amino acids: CASSPAQGSYNEQFF.

The V and J genes are TRBV7-2 and TRBJ1-1; D perhaps matches TRBD1 (6 bases). The V end lost 5 bases, the J end lost 4 bases, and 17 bases lay between the germline ends. The CDR3 length is 15 residues. Per germline, CDR1 SGHTA and CDR2 FQGNSA. CDR3 residues: CASSPPPGATTEAFF. The CDR3 DNA sequence: TGTGCCAGCAGCCCGCCCCCAGGGGCGACCACTGAAGCTTTCTTT.

This clone came up many times. The V call is TRBV9, the J call TRBJ1-1; tentatively, D is TRBD1 (6 bases). Trimming removed 3 bases from V and 1 base from J, with 10 bases in between. Germline CDR1 reads SGDLS; CDR2 reads YYNGEE. The CDR3 covers 14 residues. The CDR3 coding sequence is TGTGCCAGCAGCGCCGAACAGGGGAACACTGAAGCTTTCTTT. This gives the protein CASSAEQGNTEAFF.

This clone was recorded a few times. This rearrangement joins TRBV7-2 to TRBJ2-7; no definite D call. Germline loops: CDR1 SGHTA, CDR2 FQGNSA. Trimming shortened V by 1 base and J by 6 bases, and 10 bases separated the two germline ends. The CDR3 runs to 13 residues. The CDR3 spells CASSLVGTREQYF. The CDR3, as DNA: TGTGCCAGCAGCTTAGTCGGAACACGCGAGCAGTACTTC. Together with reference TRBV7-2 and TRBJ2-7, the CDR3 gives the full variable domain: GAGVSQSPSNKVTEKGKDVELRCDPISGHTALYWYRQSLGQGLEFLIYFQGNSAPDKSGLPSDRFSAERTGGSVSTLTIQRTQQEDSAVYLCASSLVGTREQYFGPGTRLTVT.

The V and J genes are TRBV6-1 and TRBJ1-5; D gene ambiguous. The CDR3 runs 13 residues. From germline, CDR1 is MNHNS and CDR2 SASEGT. Trimming stripped 1 base from V and 3 bases from J, with 4 bases between. The CDR3 loop is CASSEGLNQPQHF. Written as DNA, the CDR3 is TGTGCCAGCAGTGAAGGGCTCAATCAGCCCCAGCATTTT.

This rearrangement joins TRBV29-1 to TRBJ1-2, with D unresolved. The CDR3 runs to 11 residues. The V and J ends lost 5 bases and 7 bases respectively, with 11 bases between them. Germline V gives CDR1 SQVTM, CDR2 ANQGSEA. CDR3 sequence reads: CSVPSARGYTF. The DNA of the CDR3 is TGCAGCGTTCCCTCCGCCCGTGGCTACACCTTC.

This clone was seen a single time. The CDR3 DNA is TGTGCCAGCAGCCAACTGTGGGGGGCGCGGACTGAAGCTTTCTTT. This gives the protein CASSQLWGARTEAFF. The J gene is TRBJ1-1, the V gene TRBV5-6; TRBD1 is a possible D gene (6 bases). CDR1 SGHDT and CDR2 YYEEEE come from the germline V gene. V lost 4 bases and J 5 bases, leaving 18 bases between the germline ends. The CDR3 length is 15 residues.

The V and J genes are TRBV4-1 and TRBJ1-5; TRBD1 aligns across 7 bases. This CDR3 region has 16 residues. Germline V gene data show CDR1 as MGHRA and CDR2 as YSYEKL. The J segment lost 3 bases and the V segment lost 1 base, leaving 6 bases of the junction unmatched. The CDR3 loop is CASSQGQGALNQPQHF. The CDR3 DNA reads as TGCGCCAGCAGCCAAGGACAGGGTGCCCTCAATCAGCCCCAGCATTTT.

This rearrangement joins TRBV10-3 to TRBJ2-4; TRBD1 agrees at 8 bases. The CDR3 has 16 amino acids. J gave up 2 bases and V 6 bases, and 9 bases lay outside the gene matches. From germline, CDR1 is ENHRY and CDR2 SYGVKD. The CDR3 is CAIRTGQGQTKNIQYF. CDR3 sequence (DNA): TGTGCCATCAGGACCGGACAGGGTCAAACCAAAAACATTCAGTACTTC.

The chain recombines TRBV27 with TRBJ2-4, with 8 bases fitting TRBD1. V lost 3 bases, J lost 5 bases, and 3 bases stayed unmatched. The CDR3 has 14 residues. Germline values: CDR1 MNHEY, CDR2 SMNVEV (reference sequence). CDR3 DNA sequence: TGTGCCAGCAGTTTGACAGGGGCCGAAAACATTCAGTACTTC. It yields the protein CASSLTGAENIQYF.